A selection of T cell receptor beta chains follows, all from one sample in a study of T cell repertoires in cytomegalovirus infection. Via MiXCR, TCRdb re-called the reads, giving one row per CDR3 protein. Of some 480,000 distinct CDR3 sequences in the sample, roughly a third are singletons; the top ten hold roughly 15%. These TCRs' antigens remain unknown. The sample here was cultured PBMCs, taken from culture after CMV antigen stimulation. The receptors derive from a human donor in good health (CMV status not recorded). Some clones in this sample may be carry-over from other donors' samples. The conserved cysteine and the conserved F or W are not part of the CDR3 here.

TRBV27,ASSNVAGGRYNEQF
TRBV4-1,ASSQAGTGGNQPQH
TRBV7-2,ASTTSTGAGGYT
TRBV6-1,ASSEQHRTSGYNEQF
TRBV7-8,ASSLVRDRPDTQY
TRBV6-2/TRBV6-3,ASRGTSAETQY
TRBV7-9,ASSSLQGKMNTEAF
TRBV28,ASSLRASGNYEQY
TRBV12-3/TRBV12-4,ASSFTSQLIQETQY
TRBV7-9,ASSFSGGYETQY
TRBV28,ASSPVTPPWRDERETQY
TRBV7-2,ASSIRGTSADTQY
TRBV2,ASSEVFPGQPQH
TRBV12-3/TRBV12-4,ASSRGQGASSGYT
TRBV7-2,ASSSRTSRSYNEQF
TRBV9,ASSAPGGGASETQY
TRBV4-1,ASSQDRLGDAVAF
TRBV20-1,SARGPEAVYNEQF
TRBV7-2,ASSLTGVTDTQY
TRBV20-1,SALRTSNEKLF
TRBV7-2,ASSLSAMPGDEQF
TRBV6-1,ASSDGGQANYGYT
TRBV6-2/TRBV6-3,ASRRGTSGNTDTQY
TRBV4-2,ASSQAVLSSYEQY
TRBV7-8,ASSSLGSSDTIY
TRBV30,AWSGSSRALFEQY
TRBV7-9,ASSSTAQGRTEAF
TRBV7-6,ASSPGTSSGANVLT
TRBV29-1,SVSPTGASTEAF
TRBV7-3,ASSLLGGSLETQY
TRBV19,ASNRDWGAKNIQY
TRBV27,ASRNTGNTEAF
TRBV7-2,ASSTHGWETQY
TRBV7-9,ASSLEGTDTQY
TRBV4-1,ASSQDQVSSNQPQH
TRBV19,ASTAAPSLTDTQY
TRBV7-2,ASSPGQNSDTQY
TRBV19,ASSFRSGDTGELF
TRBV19,ASSAGSSYNEQF
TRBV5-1,ASSPAWGMLLYEQF
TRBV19,ASSMTSGIYNEQF
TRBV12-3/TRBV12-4,ASRQGRRREQF
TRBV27,ASRKAGGGDGYT
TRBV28,ASSIPGLAEYSYEQY
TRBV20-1,SATLGTGADTQY
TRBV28,ASSLSSTAGEQY
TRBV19,ASSTIGASGNQPQH
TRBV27,ASSPRGGIGELF
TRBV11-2,ASTLTPGQSVSGANVLT
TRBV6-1,ASSPAGAAEETQY
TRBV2,ASSEVAGVSPYEQY